A single sample gave rise to the 8 T cell receptor beta chains below, sequenced in a study of T-cell memory formation after mild COVID-19. TCRdb re-called the 5' RACE reads through MiXCR, storing one row per CDR3 protein. The sample holds 270,000 or so distinct CDR3 sequences; around 17% are singletons and the top ten take 20% to 25%. Sequencing was performed on PBMCs or a T cell subset sorted from them (not recorded which). These receptors were taken from a man younger than 35 who had mild COVID-19 (a few samples of this study predate the infection). Cell type and time point are not known.

This clonotype was counted only a few times. This chain connects TRBV2 to TRBJ2-7; D might be TRBD1 (6 bases). Germline CDR1 reads SNHLY; CDR2 reads FYNNEI. The CDR3 runs 13 residues. V was trimmed by 5 bases and J by 6 bases, leaving 14 bases between them. The CDR3 protein is CASSSGESGEQYF. The CDR3 DNA sequence: TGTGCCAGCAGTTCAGGGGAATCGGGCGAGCAGTACTTC.

This chain links TRBV5-1 with TRBJ2-3; 10 nucleotides line up with TRBD1. V lost 5 bases to trimming and J lost 4 bases; unmatched junction nucleotides: 4. Germline V gene sequence: CDR1 SGHRS, CDR2 YFSETQ. The CDR3 loop spans 14 amino acids. In DNA, the CDR3 is TGCGCCAGCAGGGAGACAGGGGGCCCAGATACGCAGTATTTT. The encoded protein is CASRETGGPDTQYF.

The chain combines TRBV5-1 with TRBJ2-2; maybe TRBD1 (6 bases). Between the trimmed V and J ends, which lost 0 bases and 3 bases, there was a span of 12 bases. Germline assignment: CDR1 SGHRS and CDR2 YFSETQ. CDR3 size: 16 residues. The CDR3 DNA reads as TGCGCCAGCAGCTTGGCCGGCGGACAGCACACCGGGGAGCTGTTTTTT. This gives the protein CASSLAGGQHTGELFF. The full variable domain, its missing parts supplied by reference TRBV5-1 and TRBJ2-2, is KAGVTQTPRYLIKTRGQQVTLSCSPISGHRSVSWYQQTPGQGLQFLFEYFSETQRNKGNFPGRFSGRQFSNSRSEMNVSTLELGDSALYLCASSLAGGQHTGELFFGEGSRLTVL.

The J gene is TRBJ2-1, the V gene TRBV6-6, with D maybe TRBD1 (7 bases). This CDR3 has 16 residues. Trimming shortened V by 5 bases and J by 6 bases, and 20 bases separated the two germline ends. In germline, CDR1 is MNHNY, CDR2 SVGAGI (reference sequence). CDR3 region: CASSGWTGGQFNEQFF. As DNA, the CDR3 is TGTGCCAGCAGTGGATGGACCGGGGGACAGTTCAATGAGCAGTTCTTC.

This clonotype is a singleton in its sample. DNA of the CDR3: TGTGCCACCAGTGACCCCAGACAGGGAGAGGAAAAACTGTTTTTT. The encoded protein is CATSDPRQGEEKLFF. V gene TRBV24-1 combines with J gene TRBJ1-4, with 7 bases that match TRBD1. With 4 bases clipped from V and 8 bases from J, the junction kept 9 bases outside the gene matches. This CDR3 region has 15 residues. Germline values: CDR1 KGHDR, CDR2 SFDVKD.

The rearrangement joins TRBV30 to TRBJ2-7; TRBD1 is a possible D gene (5 bases). This CDR3 contains 14 residues. Per germline, CDR1 GTSNPN and CDR2 SVGIG (reference sequence). V was shortened by 5 bases and J by 0 bases, with 14 bases between the two germline ends. CDR3: CAWAPGPGSYEQYF. The CDR3 coding sequence is TGTGCCTGGGCTCCAGGGCCAGGCTCCTACGAGCAGTACTTC. The full variable domain, rest sourced from reference TRBV30 and TRBJ2-7, is SQTIHQWPATLVQPVGSPLSLECTVEGTSNPNLYWYRQAAGRGLQLLFYSVGIGQISSEVPQNLSASRPQDRQFILSSKKLLLSDSGFYLCAWAPGPGSYEQYFGPGTRLTVT.

The chain recombines TRBV7-9 with TRBJ1-3; D perhaps matches TRBD1 (6 bases). V lost 3 bases to trimming and J lost 0 bases, with 15 bases between them. Germline CDR1 is SEHNR and CDR2 is FQNEAQ (reference sequence). CDR3 length: 17 residues. CDR3 amino acids: CASSFSRGHSSGNTIYF. The CDR3 DNA follows: TGTGCCAGCAGCTTCTCCCGGGGGCATAGCTCTGGAAACACCATATATTTT.

This clonotype appeared a few times. This chain connects TRBV12-3 or TRBV12-4 to TRBJ1-2; D gene ambiguous. The germline V and J ends were trimmed by 3 bases and 8 bases, with 13 bases remaining between them. The CDR3 runs to 13 residues. The chain's CDR3 is CASSFGQADGYTF. The CDR3 DNA is TGTGCCAGCAGTTTTGGTCAGGCGGACGGCTACACCTTC.